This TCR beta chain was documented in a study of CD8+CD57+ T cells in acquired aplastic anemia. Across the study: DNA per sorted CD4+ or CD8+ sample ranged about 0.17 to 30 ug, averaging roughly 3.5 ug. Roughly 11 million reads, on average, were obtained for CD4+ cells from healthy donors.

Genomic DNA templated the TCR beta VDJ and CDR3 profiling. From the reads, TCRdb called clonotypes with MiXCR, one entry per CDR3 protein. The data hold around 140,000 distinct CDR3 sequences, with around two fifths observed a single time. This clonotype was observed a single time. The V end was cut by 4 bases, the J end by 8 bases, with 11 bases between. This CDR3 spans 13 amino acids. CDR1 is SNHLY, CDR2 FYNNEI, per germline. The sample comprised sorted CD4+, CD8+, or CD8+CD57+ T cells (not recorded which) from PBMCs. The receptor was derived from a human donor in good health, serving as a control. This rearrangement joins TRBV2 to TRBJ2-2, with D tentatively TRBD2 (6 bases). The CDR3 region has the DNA TGTGCCAGCAGTGGCTCGGGGGTAGGGGAGCTGTTTTTT. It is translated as CASSGSGVGELFF.